This TCR beta chain was observed in a study of T cell repertoires in cytomegalovirus infection. Trimming took 0 bases from V and 0 from J, leaving 12 bases between them. This CDR3 comprises 16 residues. CDR1 is SQVTM, CDR2 ANQGSEA, per germline. Worth noting for this clonotype: Its antigen remains unknown.

TCRdb analysed the reads with MiXCR anew, one entry per CDR3 protein. The sample consists of 900,000 to 950,000 distinct CDR3 sequences, under 40% of them appearing once. The specimen was cultured CD8+ T cells from PBMCs, collected from culture after CMV antigen stimulation. The receptor's source is a human donor in good health (CMV status not recorded). Some clones in this sample may be carry-over from other donors' samples. The genes are TRBV29-1 and TRBJ2-1, with a tentative D call TRBD1 (6 bases). CDR3 loop: CSVEDPGASSYNEQFF. In DNA form, the CDR3 reads TGCAGCGTTGAAGACCCAGGGGCTAGCTCCTACAATGAGCAGTTCTTC.